This T cell receptor (beta chain) was sequenced during a study of identifying expanded T cells in peripheral blood. Notes on the study in general: About 1.3 clones differed between technical replicates, versus 16.4 and 19 over time.

This clone has only one observation. The antigen remains unidentified. Collection occurred without any documented infections or immune events in donors. The assay was immunoSEQ multiplex PCR, and TCRdb's table has in-frame clones only and misses some. Among 100,000 to 150,000 clones listed, less than 90% were seen once. Sequenced sample: blood. The source is a person aged 18-70 years in good health.

In nucleotides, the CDR3 is TGCGCCAGCAGCCCCCCTGGACTAGCGGGGAGCACAGATACGCAGTATTTT. Translated, it gives CASSPPGLAGSTDTQYF. The chain is built from TRBV5-1 and TRBJ2-3, with 12 positions matching TRBD2. V dropped 4 bases and J dropped 0; count of bases not matched to a gene: 6. Germline loops: CDR1 SGHRS, CDR2 YFSETQ. This CDR3 is built from 17 residues.